These 16 T cell receptor beta chains share one sample of origin, sequenced in a study of Ad26.COV2.S vaccination and SARS-CoV-2 variants. Treatment described: over 15 received Ad26.COV2.S at low or high dose, single or two shots; several received placebo; per-sample allocation not given. Collection of samples fell on day 63 after the first vaccine or placebo injection. Some clones are missing from TCRdb's copy, which holds only in-frame ones; the method was immunoSEQ multiplex PCR. The sample gives 450,000 to 550,000 clones, roughly nine tenths of which show up once; about 1.7% is in the top ten. The sequencing used peripheral blood, collected in a trial of Ad26.COV2.S vaccine versus placebo. These receptors all come from a person between 18 and 59 years old who received the Ad26.COV2.S COVID-19 vaccine or a placebo.

This clone came up once. The chain joins TRBV27 to TRBJ2-7; 8 bases map to TRBD2. V gave up 6 bases and J gave up 2 bases; unmatched junction bases: 9. The CDR3 has 15 residues. CDR1 is MNHEY and CDR2 is SMNVEV in the germline V gene (reference sequence). The CDR3 protein is CASSPGGVKTYEQYF. CDR3 sequence (DNA): TGTGCCAGCAGCCCGGGGGGGGTGAAAACCTACGAGCAGTACTTC.

CDR3 DNA: TGTGCCAGCTCACTCCCAAAATCTCTCGGCTACACCTTC. Translated: CASSLPKSLGYTF. The gene calls are TRBV18 and TRBJ1-2; no clear D. CDR1 is KGHSH, CDR2 LQKENI, per germline. The CDR3 spans 13 residues. Trimming took off 4 bases at V and 8 bases at J, with 14 bases between the two ends.

V usage is TRBV19 and J usage is TRBJ2-1, with 8 bases matching TRBD2. Germline assignment: CDR1 LNHDA and CDR2 SQIVND (reference sequence). This CDR3 region has 14 residues. J was trimmed by 6 bases and V by 10 bases; bases with no gene match: 11. CDR3 coding DNA: TGTGCCACTAAACGAGCGGGAGTCGTCAATGAGCAGTTCTTC. Protein sequence: CATKRAGVVNEQFF.

The chain recombines TRBV28 with TRBJ2-7; 10 bases are shared with TRBD2. The length of the CDR3 is 15 residues. The ends lost 5 bases at V and 3 bases at J; junction bases unmatched: 7. The germline V gene has CDR1 MDHEN and CDR2 SYDVKM. In nucleotides, the CDR3 is TGTGCCAGCAGTCCTAGCGGGAGTTTGGGCTACGAGCAGTACTTC. Translated: CASSPSGSLGYEQYF. The complete variable domain, with remaining parts taken from reference TRBV28 and TRBJ2-7, reads DVKVTQSSRYLVKRTGEKVFLECVQDMDHENMFWYRQDPGLGLRLIYFSYDVKMKEKGDIPEGYSVSREKKERFSLILESASTNQTSMYLCASSPSGSLGYEQYFGPGTRLTVT.

This clone was counted a few times. The gene calls are TRBV5-8 and TRBJ2-1; tentative D call: TRBD1 (6 bases). The CDR3 spans 16 residues. V lost 0 bases and J 8 bases, leaving 18 bases between the germline ends. Germline V gene data show CDR1 as SGHTS and CDR2 as YDEGEE. The CDR3 nucleotides are TGTGCCAGCAGCTTGGGAGTAGGGGGATCCGTGGATGAGCAGTTCTTC. Translating gives CASSLGVGGSVDEQFF.

The V gene is TRBV14, the J gene TRBJ1-4; TRBD1 aligns across 8 bases. This CDR3 spans 15 amino acids. The trim removed 0 bases at V and 8 bases at J, leaving 5 bases unmatched. CDR1 is SGHDN and CDR2 is FVKESK in the germline V gene. CDR3 protein: CASSQDRGLVEKLFF. As DNA, the CDR3 is TGTGCCAGCAGCCAAGACAGGGGGCTCGTAGAAAAACTGTTTTTT.

The chain recombines TRBV5-6 with TRBJ2-2, with 9 bases lining up with TRBD1. CDR1 is SGHDT and CDR2 is YYEEEE in the germline V gene. The J segment lost 6 bases and the V segment lost 0 bases, leaving 3 bases of the junction unmatched. The CDR3 is made up of 15 amino acids. This chain's CDR3 is CASSLGTGVSGELFF. The CDR3 DNA reads as TGTGCCAGCAGCTTGGGGACAGGGGTTTCCGGGGAGCTGTTTTTT.

The chain recombines TRBV4-1 with TRBJ1-2; TRBD1 aligns across 9 bases. V trimming: 4 bases; J trimming: 5 bases; junction bases outside the gene matches: 8. CDR3 size: 15 residues. Germline V gene lookup returns CDR1 MGHRA and CDR2 YSYEKL. The CDR3 sequence: CASSRLDRGGYGYTF. Here the CDR3 DNA reads TGCGCCAGCAGCCGCCTCGACAGGGGGGGATATGGCTACACCTTC.

The V call is TRBV6-5, the J call TRBJ1-5; D gene uncertain. The V gene lost 3 bases and the J gene lost 0 bases, with 9 bases spanning the gap. The CDR3 sequence is 15 residues long. Germline V gives CDR1 MNHEY, CDR2 SVGAGI. The CDR3 reads CASSYRYDSNQPQHF. CDR3 DNA sequence: TGTGCCAGCAGTTATCGCTATGATAGCAATCAGCCCCAGCATTTT.

This clone was seen a handful of times. The chain has TRBV6-2 or TRBV6-3 and TRBJ1-3; TRBD1 matches at 7 bases. This CDR3 contains 17 residues. Trimming took 5 bases from V and 0 from J; bases not matched to a gene: 10. Germline V gene data show CDR1 as MNHEY and CDR2 as SVGEGT. CDR3 DNA: TGTGCCAGCAGTCCCGAGGACAGGCCACTCTCTGGAAACACCATATATTTT. Its protein product is CASSPEDRPLSGNTIYF.

The chain carries TRBV7-3 and TRBJ2-1; 11 nucleotides agree with TRBD2. J lost 5 bases, V lost 4 bases, and 7 bases had no gene match. CDR1 and CDR2 (germline): SGHTA, FQGTGA. This CDR3 contains 16 residues. The CDR3 coding sequence is TGTGCCAGCAGCTACTCAACTAGCGGGAGACACAATGAGCAGTTCTTC. As protein: CASSYSTSGRHNEQFF.

The CDR3 protein is CASSPYPLAGGPDTQYF. DNA for the CDR3: TGTGCCAGCAGCCCCTACCCCCTAGCGGGAGGTCCAGATACGCAGTATTTT. V usage is TRBV7-3 and J usage is TRBJ2-3; 11 nucleotides align to TRBD2. The CDR3 length is 17 residues. Germline V gene sequence: CDR1 SGHTA, CDR2 FQGTGA. V trimming: 5 bases; J trimming: 4 bases; junction bases outside the gene matches: 11.

The rearrangement links TRBV7-9 to TRBJ2-4; the D is unclear. With 2 bases removed from V and 0 bases from J, the gap between germline ends came to 14 bases. The CDR3 runs to 17 residues. Germline lookup yields CDR1 SEHNR and CDR2 FQNEAQ (reference sequence). The CDR3 DNA reads TGTGCCAGCAGCTTAACGCCCCCCATCCTAGCCAAAAACATTCAGTACTTC. It is translated as CASSLTPPILAKNIQYF. The full variable domain, in which reference TRBV7-9 and TRBJ2-4 provide the parts outside the CDR3, is DTGVSQNPRHKITKRGQNVTFRCDPISEHNRLYWYRQTLGQGPEFLTYFQNEAQLEKSRLLSDRFSAERPKGSFSTLEIQRTEQGDSAMYLCASSLTPPILAKNIQYFGAGTRLSVL.

The rearrangement joins TRBV11-2 to TRBJ1-2; the D gene is possibly TRBD1 (5 bases). The CDR3 consists of 15 residues. Germline lookup yields CDR1 SGHAT and CDR2 FQNNGV. V was shortened by 7 bases and J by 8 bases, with 23 bases between the two germline ends. The CDR3 is CASTPPGADRSGYTF. The CDR3 coding sequence is TGTGCCAGCACCCCGCCCGGGGCCGACCGATCGGGCTACACCTTC.

The CDR3 DNA sequence: TGTGCCAGCAGTTACTCAGGGGGTGGGGCCAACGTCCTGACTTTC. Translating gives CASSYSGGGANVLTF. The chain joins TRBV6-2 or TRBV6-3 to TRBJ2-6; D might be TRBD1 (6 bases). Per the germline V gene, CDR1 is MNHEY and CDR2 is SVGEGT. Trimming shortened V by 0 bases and J by 3 bases, and 6 bases separated the two germline ends. The CDR3 is 15 residues long.

The gene calls are TRBV18 and TRBJ1-2, with 10 bases lining up with TRBD1. The germline gives CDR1 KGHSH, CDR2 LQKENI. V lost 3 bases, J lost 4 bases, and 8 bases stayed unmatched. The length of the CDR3 is 16 residues. DNA for the CDR3: TGTGCCAGCTCACCCCCCACCGGACAGGGGGGCTATGGCTACACCTTC. Translating it yields CASSPPTGQGGYGYTF. Supplemented by reference TRBV18 and TRBJ1-2, the full variable domain reads NAGVMQNPRHLVRRRGQEARLRCSPMKGHSHVYWYRQLPEEGLKFMVYLQKENIIDESGMPKERFSAEFPKEGPSILRIQQVVRGDSAAYFCASSPPTGQGGYGYTFGSGTRLTVV.